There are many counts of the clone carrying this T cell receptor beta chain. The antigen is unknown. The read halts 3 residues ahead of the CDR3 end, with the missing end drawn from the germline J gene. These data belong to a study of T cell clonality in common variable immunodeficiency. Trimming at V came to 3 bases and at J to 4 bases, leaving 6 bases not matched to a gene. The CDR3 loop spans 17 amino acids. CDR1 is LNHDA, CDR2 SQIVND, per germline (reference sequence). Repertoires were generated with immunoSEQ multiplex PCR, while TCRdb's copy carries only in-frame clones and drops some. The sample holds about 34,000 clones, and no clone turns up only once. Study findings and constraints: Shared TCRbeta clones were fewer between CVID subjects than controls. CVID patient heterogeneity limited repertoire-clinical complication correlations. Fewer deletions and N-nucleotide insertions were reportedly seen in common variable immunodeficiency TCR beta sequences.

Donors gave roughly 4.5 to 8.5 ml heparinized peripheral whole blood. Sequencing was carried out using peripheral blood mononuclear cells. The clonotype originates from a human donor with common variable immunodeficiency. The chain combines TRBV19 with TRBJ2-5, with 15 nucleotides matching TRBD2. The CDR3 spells CASSMGLAGGPGETQYF. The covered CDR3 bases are TGTGCCAGTAGTATGGGACTAGCGGGAGGCCCAGGAGAGACC.